This T cell receptor (beta chain) was obtained from a study of early T cells in non-severe SARS-CoV-2 infection. In the library, individual cDNA molecules carried attached unique molecular identifiers. TCRdb reanalysed the 5' RACE reads using MiXCR and keeps one entry per CDR3 protein. The sample holds tens of thousands of distinct CDR3 sequences; roughly a sixth are singletons and the top ten take roughly an eighth. The CDR3 is made up of 14 amino acids. The V end lost 0 bases, the J end lost 5 bases, and 11 bases lay between the germline ends. Per germline, CDR1 SGHRS and CDR2 YFSETQ. The clonotype originates from an adult who was a healthcare worker with PCR-confirmed SARS-CoV-2 infection or an uninfected control (not recorded which). This rearrangement joins TRBV5-1 to TRBJ2-5, with D possibly matching TRBD2 (5 bases). Sequenced sample: whole blood. CDR3 sequence reads: CASSLESGGETQYF. CDR3 nucleotide sequence: TGCGCCAGCAGCTTGGAAAGCGGCGGGGAGACCCAGTACTTC.